The 27 T cell receptor beta chains below were found in one sample sequenced in a study of OX40 agonist ivuxolimab in advanced cancers. Profiled with immunoSEQ multiplex PCR; TCRdb holds only in-frame clones, not every one. The sample includes 98,000 or so clones, around 85% seen only once; the top ten take roughly 1.5%. Sequenced here: CD4+ or CD8+ T cells sorted from blood, sampled in a trial of the OX40 agonist ivuxolimab. These receptors all come from an adult with an advanced solid tumor such as melanoma, head and neck, liver or kidney cancer.

This chain connects TRBV13 to TRBJ1-1; the D gene is possibly TRBD1 (5 bases). Germline V gene lookup returns CDR1 PRHDT and CDR2 FYEKMQ (reference sequence). V was trimmed by 5 bases and J by 3 bases, leaving 19 bases between them. The CDR3 length is 16 residues. The CDR3 nucleotides read TGTGCCAGCAGCGCACCGGGGAGGGGAGGGGACACTGAAGCTTTCTTT. Its translation: CASSAPGRGGDTEAFF.

This chain joins TRBV19 and TRBJ2-7, with TRBD1 matching 7 bases. The ends lost 1 base at V and 2 bases at J; junction bases unmatched: 2. This CDR3 is 14 amino acids long. CDR1 and CDR2 (germline): LNHDA, SQIVND (reference sequence). CDR3 region: CASSIGDRAYEQYF. In DNA, the CDR3 is TGTGCCAGTAGTATAGGGGACAGAGCCTACGAGCAGTACTTC.

The V call is TRBV28, the J call TRBJ1-5, with a tentative D call TRBD1 (6 bases). The CDR3 has 13 residues. V was trimmed by 8 bases and J by 4 bases, leaving 12 bases between them. Germline lookup yields CDR1 MDHEN and CDR2 SYDVKM. The CDR3 nucleotides are TGTGCCAGCGGGGGGACACTAAATCAGCCCCAGCATTTT. Translating gives CASGGTLNQPQHF.

The chain combines TRBV5-1 with TRBJ2-4, with D possibly matching TRBD1 (6 bases). The V gene's germline CDR1 is SGHRS and CDR2 YFSETQ. V dropped 3 bases and J dropped 6 bases, with 16 bases sitting between them. This CDR3 spans 15 amino acids. CDR3 nucleotides: TGCGCCAGCAGCTATTTGGGGACATCCTTAAACATTCAGTACTTC. Amino acids: CASSYLGTSLNIQYF.

The chain combines TRBV11-2 with TRBJ2-7, with 9 nucleotides matching TRBD1. CDR3 length: 15 amino acids. Germline V lookup: CDR1 SGHAT, CDR2 FQNNGV. V lost 5 bases, J lost 4 bases, and 9 bases stayed unmatched. This CDR3 reads CASSANRGLPYEQYF. The CDR3 DNA reads as TGTGCCAGCAGCGCCAACAGGGGGCTGCCTTACGAGCAGTACTTC.

The chain is built from TRBV6-5 and TRBJ2-1, with 8 bases fitting TRBD2. The length of the CDR3 is 15 residues. Unmatched junction bases numbered 12, after V lost 6 bases and J lost 8 bases. Germline V CDR1 and CDR2: MNHEY, SVGAGI. The CDR3 sequence: CASSPAGGLGHEQFF. In DNA form, the CDR3 reads TGTGCCAGCAGCCCTGCCGGGGGACTAGGGCATGAGCAGTTCTTC.

This clone came up a few times. The chain combines TRBV9 with TRBJ2-2; 10 bases line up with TRBD2. Germline V gene lookup returns CDR1 SGDLS and CDR2 YYNGEE. Unmatched junction bases numbered 3, after V lost 2 bases and J lost 5 bases. CDR3 length: 15 residues. CDR3 protein: CASSVTAGGTGELFF. In nucleotides, the CDR3 is TGTGCCAGCAGCGTGACAGCGGGGGGGACCGGGGAGCTGTTTTTT.

The genes are TRBV4-3 and TRBJ2-3; D gene unclear. This CDR3 is 15 amino acids long. Trimming shortened V by 3 bases and J by 5 bases, and 15 bases separated the two germline ends. Germline values: CDR1 LGHNA, CDR2 YSLEER. For the CDR3, the DNA is TGCGCCAGCAGCCAGGATAAATTTAACAAAGATACGCAGTATTTT. It codes for CASSQDKFNKDTQYF.

This clone was observed once. V gene TRBV6-5 combines with J gene TRBJ1-5; D is unclear. The V gene lost 0 bases and the J gene lost 0 bases, with 6 bases spanning the gap. The CDR3 consists of 15 residues. Germline V gene sequence: CDR1 MNHEY, CDR2 SVGAGI. The CDR3 reads CASSYSSGSNQPQHF. CDR3 nucleotides: TGTGCCAGCAGTTACTCGAGCGGTAGCAATCAGCCCCAGCATTTT.

This clone was picked up one time. The chain recombines TRBV5-6 with TRBJ2-1; D might be TRBD2 (6 bases). The CDR3 length is 14 residues. CDR1 is SGHDT and CDR2 is YYEEEE in the germline V gene. The ends were cut back, 3 bases at V and 4 bases at J, with 11 bases in the middle. The CDR3 sequence is CASSSPGLYNEQFF. The CDR3 DNA follows: TGTGCCAGCAGCTCTCCGGGACTGTACAATGAGCAGTTCTTC.

The chain couples TRBV5-1 to TRBJ1-3; D gene ambiguous. Per germline, CDR1 SGHRS and CDR2 YFSETQ. Trimming cost V 7 bases and J 2 bases, with 13 bases left between them. The CDR3 runs to 14 residues. The CDR3 nucleotides are TGCGCCAGCCGCCTTGGGATAACTGGAAACACCATATATTTT. This sequence encodes CASRLGITGNTIYF.

This sequence joins TRBV6-5 and TRBJ2-7; the match to TRBD1 covers 10 bases. Germline lookup yields CDR1 MNHEY and CDR2 SVGAGI. The CDR3 consists of 14 residues. J gave up 3 bases and V 6 bases, and 5 bases lay outside the gene matches. The CDR3 reads CASRFRTGGYEQYF. In nucleotides, the CDR3 is TGTGCCAGCAGATTTCGGACAGGGGGCTACGAGCAGTACTTC.

Note on this clone: One end of the junction fails to match germline, which may point to a read error. V and J are TRBV6-1 and TRBJ1-1, with 8 bases that match TRBD1. Germline CDR1 MNHNS, CDR2 SASEGT. CDR3 length: 14 residues. The CDR3 reads CASREGGTGLKLFF. In DNA form, the CDR3 reads TGTGCCAGCAGGGAAGGGGGGACAGGTCTGAAGCTTTTCTTT.

The gene calls are TRBV10-3 and TRBJ2-3; TRBD1 aligns across 7 bases. The J segment lost 2 bases and the V segment lost 3 bases, leaving 5 bases of the junction unmatched. Germline V gives CDR1 ENHRY, CDR2 SYGVKD. The CDR3 covers 15 residues. The CDR3: CAISEPGGNTDTQYF. The CDR3 coding sequence is TGTGCCATCAGTGAACCAGGGGGAAACACAGATACGCAGTATTTT.

This clone was detected once. This rearrangement joins TRBV5-1 to TRBJ2-2, with 11 bases lining up with TRBD2. V shed 2 bases, J shed 7 bases, and the junction held 13 bases outside the gene matches. CDR3 length: 18 amino acids. Germline V gene sequence: CDR1 SGHRS, CDR2 YFSETQ. This chain's CDR3 is CASSFRLAGPLLNGELFF. CDR3 nucleotides: TGCGCCAGCAGCTTTCGACTAGCGGGGCCGCTACTGAACGGGGAGCTGTTTTTT.

The chain couples TRBV7-3 to TRBJ2-3; D unclear. Germline CDR1 reads SGHTA; CDR2 reads FQGTGA. V lost 1 base and J lost 6, with 5 bases in between. The CDR3 spans 12 residues. The CDR3 is CASSLKGDTQYF. The CDR3 nucleotides read TGTGCCAGCAGCTTAAAAGGTGATACGCAGTATTTT.

This rearrangement joins TRBV6-5 to TRBJ1-5; D possibly corresponds to TRBD1 (5 bases). Germline V gene data show CDR1 as MNHEY and CDR2 as SVGAGI. This CDR3 is built from 13 residues. The germline V and J ends were trimmed by 2 bases and 6 bases, with 8 bases remaining between them. Here the CDR3 DNA reads TGTGCCAGCAGTTACGGGGGATCTCAGCCCCAGCATTTT. It codes for CASSYGGSQPQHF.

The chain joins TRBV11-1 to TRBJ2-1; 9 bases map to TRBD2. The CDR3 totals 15 residues. Trimming cost V 1 base and J 3 bases; bases outside gene matches: 1. CDR1 SGHAT and CDR2 FQDESV come from the germline V gene (reference sequence). For the CDR3, the DNA is TGTGCCAGCAGCTTAGGTAGCGGGAGCTACAATGAGCAGTTCTTC. It yields the protein CASSLGSGSYNEQFF.

The chain links TRBV18 to TRBJ2-7; 7 nucleotides agree with TRBD1. The ends lost 3 bases at V and 4 bases at J; junction bases unmatched: 6. The CDR3 covers 14 residues. Germline V gene data show CDR1 as KGHSH and CDR2 as LQKENI. The CDR3 DNA is TGTGCCAGCTCACCGACTACAGGGGTTTACGAGCAGTACTTC. Translated: CASSPTTGVYEQYF.

This chain joins TRBV5-4 and TRBJ2-1, with TRBD1 matching 7 bases. Trimming removed 2 bases from V and 3 bases from J; junction bases left unmatched: 5. The CDR3 is 15 amino acids. CDR1 and CDR2 from the germline V gene are SGHNT and YYREEE (reference sequence). This CDR3 reads CASSFRDRLYNEQFF. The DNA for the CDR3 is TGTGCCAGCAGCTTCCGGGACAGACTCTACAATGAGCAGTTCTTC.

V usage is TRBV4-2 and J usage is TRBJ1-3; 7 bases fit TRBD1. There are 15 residues in the CDR3. With 4 bases clipped from V and 4 bases from J, the junction kept 7 bases outside the gene matches. Germline CDR1 reads LGHNA; CDR2 reads YNFKEQ. The CDR3 DNA reads TGTGCCAGCAGCCTCGAACAGGGGAACGGAAACACCATATATTTT. Protein: CASSLEQGNGNTIYF.

CDR3 protein: CASSSKGGQNYEQYF. For the CDR3, the DNA is TGTGCCAGCAGCTCTAAGGGGGGACAGAACTACGAGCAGTACTTC. V is TRBV7-3 and J is TRBJ2-7; possibly TRBD1 for D (7 bases). Trimming removed 4 bases from V and 3 bases from J, with 16 bases in between. This CDR3 is 15 amino acids long. Germline CDR1 SGHTA, CDR2 FQGTGA.

V usage is TRBV12-5 and J usage is TRBJ1-1; TRBD1 agrees at 7 bases. Per the germline V gene, CDR1 is LGHNT and CDR2 is FRNRAP. The V gene end was trimmed by 3 bases and the J gene end by 1 base; junction bases not matched to a gene: 2. This CDR3 has 14 amino acids. The CDR3 here is CASGLRQGNTEAFF. The CDR3 DNA follows: TGTGCTAGTGGTTTACGACAGGGGAACACTGAAGCTTTCTTT.

This sequence joins TRBV19 and TRBJ1-5, with D perhaps matching TRBD1 (6 bases). This CDR3 region has 15 residues. CDR1 and CDR2 (germline): LNHDA, SQIVND (reference sequence). The V gene lost 6 bases and the J gene lost 2 bases, with 14 bases spanning the gap. In DNA, the CDR3 is TGTGCCAGTAGCCAATTTAGGGGGGGCAATCAGCCCCAGCATTTT. It is translated as CASSQFRGGNQPQHF.

V gene TRBV20-1 combines with J gene TRBJ2-7, with D unresolved. The ends were cut back, 3 bases at V and 5 bases at J, with 8 bases in the middle. CDR1 is DFQATT and CDR2 is SNEGSKA in the germline V gene (reference sequence). The length of the CDR3 is 11 residues. The CDR3 protein is CSASGGHEQYF. CDR3 coding DNA: TGCAGTGCTAGTGGTGGCCACGAGCAGTACTTC.

The chain carries TRBV7-6 and TRBJ2-1; D remains ambiguous. CDR1 is SGHVS, CDR2 FNYEAQ, per germline. Trimming took off 1 base at V and 0 bases at J, with 7 bases between the two ends. The CDR3 is 15 amino acids. The CDR3 is CASSLVSGSYNEQFF. The DNA for the CDR3 is TGTGCCAGCAGCTTAGTTTCTGGCTCCTACAATGAGCAGTTCTTC.

The genes are TRBV6-5 and TRBJ1-3; D ambiguous. Per germline, CDR1 MNHEY and CDR2 SVGAGI. CDR3 length: 15 residues. The V end was cut by 5 bases, the J end by 0 bases, with 11 bases between. DNA of the CDR3: TGTGCCAGCAGTAGGGAGACCCTCTCTGGAAACACCATATATTTT. This sequence encodes CASSRETLSGNTIYF.